Presented here are 25 T cell receptor beta chains from one specimen sequenced in a study of OX40 agonist ivuxolimab in advanced cancers. Assay: immunoSEQ multiplex PCR; the TCRdb copy retains only in-frame clones and omits some. The sample consists of approximately 65,000 clones, 80% to 95% of them appearing once. Sequenced here: CD4+ or CD8+ T cells sorted from blood, sampled in a trial of the OX40 agonist ivuxolimab. The source of these receptors is an adult with an advanced solid tumor such as melanoma, head and neck, liver or kidney cancer.

V usage is TRBV18 and J usage is TRBJ2-2, with D unclear. CDR3 size: 14 residues. CDR1 is KGHSH, CDR2 LQKENI, per germline. V was cut by 0 bases and J by 6 bases, with 8 bases left in between. The CDR3 is CASSPPSSSGELFF. The CDR3 nucleotides read TGTGCCAGCTCACCACCATCCAGCTCCGGGGAGCTGTTTTTT.

The rearrangement uses TRBV5-1 and TRBJ2-3; D gene uncertain. Germline values: CDR1 SGHRS, CDR2 YFSETQ. Trimming stripped 4 bases from V and 0 bases from J, with 15 bases between. CDR3 length: 16 amino acids. This chain's CDR3 is CASSHWDFRSTDTQYF. Written as DNA, the CDR3 is TGCGCCAGCAGCCATTGGGATTTTCGCAGCACAGATACGCAGTATTTT.

V usage is TRBV11-1 and J usage is TRBJ2-1; 8 nucleotides line up with TRBD1. J lost 3 bases, V lost 5 bases, and 12 bases had no gene match. This CDR3 is 17 amino acids long. Germline V gene sequence: CDR1 SGHAT, CDR2 FQDESV (reference sequence). As DNA, the CDR3 is TGTGCCAGCAGCCGGAGATCTAGGACAGGGAACTACAATGAGCAGTTCTTC. This sequence encodes CASSRRSRTGNYNEQFF.

The CDR3 reads CASSLGAAYGYTF. For the CDR3, the DNA is TGTGCCAGCAGCTTAGGGGCAGCCTATGGCTACACCTTC. The V call is TRBV13, the J call TRBJ1-2, with unresolved D. CDR1 and CDR2 (germline): PRHDT, FYEKMQ (reference sequence). The CDR3 has 13 residues. Trimming shortened V by 0 bases and J by 4 bases, and 6 bases separated the two germline ends.

This clone was picked up a small number of times. This chain uses TRBV7-9 with TRBJ1-2; D is ambiguous. CDR1 is SEHNR and CDR2 is FQNEAQ in the germline V gene (reference sequence). The CDR3 covers 13 residues. The V end lost 1 base, the J end lost 2 bases, and 5 bases lay between the germline ends. The CDR3 protein is CASSLVRNYGYTF. In DNA, the CDR3 is TGTGCCAGCAGCTTAGTCCGCAACTATGGCTACACCTTC.

The CDR3 spells CASTTSGSGNEQFF. The DNA of the CDR3 is TGTGCCAGCACCACTAGCGGGAGTGGTAATGAGCAGTTCTTC. The gene calls are TRBV6-5 and TRBJ2-1, with TRBD2 matching over 11 bases. Germline lookup yields CDR1 MNHEY and CDR2 SVGAGI. This CDR3 comprises 14 residues. Trimming cost V 7 bases and J 7 bases; bases outside gene matches: 6.

The rearrangement uses TRBV2 and TRBJ1-1; D possibly corresponds to TRBD1 (6 bases). CDR3 length: 13 residues. The germline gives CDR1 SNHLY, CDR2 FYNNEI. The ends were cut back, 6 bases at V and 1 base at J, with 9 bases in the middle. The CDR3 DNA follows: TGTGCCAGCAGCCGGACAGCGAACACTGAAGCTTTCTTT. Its translation is CASSRTANTEAFF.

This clone was counted only a few times. The CDR3 region has the DNA TGTGCCAGCAGTGAACCCGCGGGAGGGGTGGAGACCCAGTACTTC. Translation: CASSEPAGGVETQYF. The chain has TRBV6-1 and TRBJ2-5; 9 positions match TRBD2. With V trimmed by 2 bases and J by 5 bases, 6 bases remained unmatched. CDR1 is MNHNS, CDR2 SASEGT, per germline. This CDR3 comprises 15 residues.

DNA of the CDR3: TGTGCCAGCAGCGCCGGACAGAACACTGAAGCTTTCTTT. This translates into CASSAGQNTEAFF. V is TRBV7-6 and J is TRBJ1-1, with D tentatively TRBD1 (5 bases). Germline-derived CDR1 and CDR2 are SGHVS and FNYEAQ. Trimming took 5 bases from V and 1 from J, leaving 8 bases between them. This CDR3 contains 13 residues.

This clone was seen once. This chain links TRBV7-9 with TRBJ2-5, with D unresolved. The CDR3 is 15 residues long. V lost 5 bases and J 2 bases, leaving 15 bases between the germline ends. Germline CDR1 reads SEHNR; CDR2 reads FQNEAQ (reference sequence). The CDR3 nucleotides read TGTGCCAGCAGCCCACAAAGTACCGGGCAAGAGACCCAGTACTTC. This codes for CASSPQSTGQETQYF.

This clone appeared a single time. J is TRBJ2-7 and V is TRBV5-1; the match to TRBD2 covers 9 bases. V trimming: 4 bases; J trimming: 2 bases; junction bases outside the gene matches: 7. This CDR3 is 15 amino acids long. The germline V gene has CDR1 SGHRS and CDR2 YFSETQ. CDR3: CASSPLAGPTYEQYF. The CDR3 nucleotides are TGCGCCAGCAGCCCCCTAGCGGGGCCTACCTACGAGCAGTACTTC.

The chain is built from TRBV6-1 and TRBJ1-3, with D uncertain. Germline CDR1 and CDR2: MNHNS and SASEGT. With 5 bases removed from V and 0 bases from J, the gap between germline ends came to 11 bases. The CDR3 spans 15 residues. The CDR3 protein is CASSLLADSGNTIYF. As DNA, the CDR3 is TGTGCCAGCAGTCTACTGGCCGACTCTGGAAACACCATATATTTT.

This chain links TRBV9 with TRBJ2-5; TRBD2 matches at 7 bases. The length of the CDR3 is 16 residues. Trimming took 2 bases from V and 4 from J; bases not matched to a gene: 11. Looked up from germline, CDR1 is SGDLS and CDR2 is YYNGEE. The DNA of the CDR3 is TGTGCCAGCAGCGTGGGGGGGAGCGGCTCGGGAGAGACCCAGTACTTC. Its translation: CASSVGGSGSGETQYF.

The rearrangement links TRBV7-9 to TRBJ1-1; D unclear. The CDR3 has 12 amino acids. Germline CDR1 reads SEHNR; CDR2 reads FQNEAQ (reference sequence). Trimming stripped 3 bases from V and 3 bases from J, with 5 bases between. The CDR3, as DNA: TGTGCCAGCAGCTTCCTGGACACTGAAGCTTTCTTT. Its translation is CASSFLDTEAFF.

The rearrangement joins TRBV4-2 to TRBJ2-5, with TRBD2 identical over 9 bases. Trimming cost V 3 bases and J 9 bases; bases outside gene matches: 11. The germline CDR1 and CDR2 sequences are LGHNA and YNFKEQ. The CDR3 totals 15 residues. The CDR3 here is CASSQNIAGDQAQYF. CDR3 coding DNA: TGTGCCAGCAGCCAGAACATAGCGGGGGACCAGGCCCAGTACTTC.

The rearrangement uses TRBV11-2 and TRBJ2-3; 14 positions agree with TRBD2. Trimming at V came to 5 bases and at J to 4 bases, leaving 5 bases not matched to a gene. The CDR3 has 16 residues. Per germline, CDR1 SGHAT and CDR2 FQNNGV. For the CDR3, the DNA is TGTGCCAGCAGCCGGACTAGCGGGGGGCAAGCAGATACGCAGTATTTT. Translating gives CASSRTSGGQADTQYF. The whole variable domain, remainder taken from reference TRBV11-2 and TRBJ2-3, is EAGVAQSPRYKIIEKRQSVAFWCNPISGHATLYWYQQILGQGPKLLIQFQNNGVVDDSQLPKDRFSAERLKGVDSTLKIQPAKLEDSAVYLCASSRTSGGQADTQYFGPGTRLTVL.

For the CDR3, the DNA is TGTGCCAGTAGTACAGGAGGAAGGGAAAAACTGTTTTTT. It yields the protein CASSTGGREKLFF. The chain has TRBV19 and TRBJ1-4; no clear D gene. This CDR3 has 13 amino acids. The V end was cut by 4 bases, the J end by 8 bases, with 11 bases between. Germline V gives CDR1 LNHDA, CDR2 SQIVND (reference sequence).

V and J are TRBV15 and TRBJ2-3, with TRBD2 matching 9 bases. CDR1 is LNHNV, CDR2 YYDKDF, per germline (reference sequence). V shed 1 base, J shed 7 bases, and the junction held 6 bases outside the gene matches. The CDR3 runs to 15 residues. CDR3 coding DNA: TGTGCCACCAGCAGAGGCTGGACTAGCGAGCATACGCAGTATTTT. Its protein product is CATSRGWTSEHTQYF. The complete variable domain, with remaining parts taken from reference TRBV15 and TRBJ2-3, reads DAMVIQNPRYQVTQFGKPVTLSCSQTLNHNVMYWYQQKSSQAPKLLFHYYDKDFNNEADTPDNFQSRRPNTSFCFLDIRSPGLGDTAMYLCATSRGWTSEHTQYFGPGTRLTVL.

The chain carries TRBV7-6 and TRBJ1-1; 7 nucleotides match TRBD1. The CDR3 covers 13 residues. Per the germline V gene, CDR1 is SGHVS and CDR2 is FNYEAQ. The V gene end was trimmed by 1 base and the J gene end by 8 bases; junction bases not matched to a gene: 4. CDR3 nucleotides: TGTGCCAGCAGCTTAGTCTCAGGGGGAGAAGCTTTCTTT. Its translation is CASSLVSGGEAFF.

The gene calls are TRBV5-1 and TRBJ2-5; D unresolved. Germline V CDR1 and CDR2: SGHRS, YFSETQ. V was trimmed by 0 bases and J by 5 bases, leaving 5 bases between them. The CDR3 sequence is 12 residues long. CDR3 coding DNA: TGCGCCAGCAGCTTGGCCATGGAGACCCAGTACTTC. Protein sequence: CASSLAMETQYF.

The chain combines TRBV6-5 with TRBJ1-2; maybe TRBD1 (5 bases). The V gene's germline CDR1 is MNHEY and CDR2 SVGAGI. This CDR3 comprises 13 residues. Trimming cost V 7 bases and J 7 bases, with 16 bases left between them. In nucleotides, the CDR3 is TGTGCCAGCACTAACCCAGGAGGGGTTGGCTACACCTTC. It encodes CASTNPGGVGYTF.

The gene calls are TRBV6-1 and TRBJ2-2; possibly TRBD1 for D (5 bases). V lost 5 bases to trimming and J lost 5 bases, with 12 bases between them. The CDR3 has 14 amino acids. Germline values: CDR1 MNHNS, CDR2 SASEGT. The CDR3 is CASSLQGDTGELFF. The CDR3 bases are TGTGCCAGCAGTCTCCAGGGTGATACCGGGGAGCTGTTTTTT.

The V gene is TRBV28, the J gene TRBJ1-2; 8 bases map to TRBD1. In germline, CDR1 is MDHEN, CDR2 SYDVKM. The CDR3 runs to 13 residues. The trim removed 7 bases at V and 4 bases at J, leaving 5 bases unmatched. The CDR3 loop reads CASTTGGGYGYTF. In nucleotides, the CDR3 is TGTGCCAGCACCACAGGGGGGGGCTATGGCTACACCTTC.

The CDR3 DNA follows: TGCGCCAGCAGCTTGGAGGCGGGGGACCGCTCCTACAATGAGCAGTTCTTC. Residues: CASSLEAGDRSYNEQFF. This chain uses TRBV5-1 with TRBJ2-1, with 7 positions matching TRBD2. The CDR3 extends over 17 amino acids. The V and J ends lost 0 bases and 0 bases, in that order; junction bases with no gene match: 6. Germline CDR1 SGHRS, CDR2 YFSETQ.

This clone was picked up one time. The chain carries TRBV9 and TRBJ2-2; D unclear. The CDR3 totals 13 residues. CDR1 is SGDLS and CDR2 is YYNGEE in the germline V gene. V shed 3 bases and J shed 3 bases, with 6 bases lying between them. Written as DNA, the CDR3 is TGTGCCAGCAGCGGAAGTGACACCGGGGAGCTGTTTTTT. Amino acid sequence: CASSGSDTGELFF. The variable domain in full, with the rest retrieved from reference TRBV9 and TRBJ2-2, is DSGVTQTPKHLITATGQRVTLRCSPRSGDLSVYWYQQSLDQGLQFLIQYYNGEERAKGNILERFSAQQFPDLHSELNLSSLELGDSALYFCASSGSDTGELFFGEGSRLTVL.